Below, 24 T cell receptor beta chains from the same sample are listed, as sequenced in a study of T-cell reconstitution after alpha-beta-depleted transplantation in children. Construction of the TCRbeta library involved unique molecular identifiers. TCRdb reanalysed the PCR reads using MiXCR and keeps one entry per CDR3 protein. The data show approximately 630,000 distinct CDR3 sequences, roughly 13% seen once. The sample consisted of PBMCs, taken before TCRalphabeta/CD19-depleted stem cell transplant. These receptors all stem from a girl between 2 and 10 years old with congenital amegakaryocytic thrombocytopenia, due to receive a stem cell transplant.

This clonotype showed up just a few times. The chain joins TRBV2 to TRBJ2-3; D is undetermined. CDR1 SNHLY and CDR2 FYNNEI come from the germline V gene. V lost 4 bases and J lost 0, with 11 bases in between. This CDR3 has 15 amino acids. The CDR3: CASSGGATSTDTQYF. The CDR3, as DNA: TGTGCCAGCAGTGGAGGAGCAACTAGCACAGATACGCAGTATTTT.

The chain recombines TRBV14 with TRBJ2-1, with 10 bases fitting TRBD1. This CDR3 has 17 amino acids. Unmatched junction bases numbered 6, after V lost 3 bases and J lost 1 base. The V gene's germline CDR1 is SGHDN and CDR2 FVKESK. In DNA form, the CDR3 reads TGTGCCAGCAGCCATAACCCGGGACAGGGGTCCTACAATGAGCAGTTCTTC. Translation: CASSHNPGQGSYNEQFF.

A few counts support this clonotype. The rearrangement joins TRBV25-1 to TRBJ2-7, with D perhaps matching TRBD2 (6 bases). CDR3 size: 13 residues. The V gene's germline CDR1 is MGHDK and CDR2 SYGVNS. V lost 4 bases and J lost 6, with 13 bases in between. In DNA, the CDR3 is TGTGCCAGCAGTGGGCTTGGTAGCGGCGAGCAGTACTTC. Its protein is CASSGLGSGEQYF.

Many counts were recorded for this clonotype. Here the CDR3 DNA reads TGCAGCGTTGAAGATCTCTACAATGAGCAGTTCTTC. Residues: CSVEDLYNEQFF. The rearrangement joins TRBV29-1 to TRBJ2-1; D not resolved. Looked up from germline, CDR1 is SQVTM and CDR2 is ANQGSEA. Deletions cut 0 bases from V and 3 bases from J, with 3 bases between. The CDR3 runs to 12 residues.

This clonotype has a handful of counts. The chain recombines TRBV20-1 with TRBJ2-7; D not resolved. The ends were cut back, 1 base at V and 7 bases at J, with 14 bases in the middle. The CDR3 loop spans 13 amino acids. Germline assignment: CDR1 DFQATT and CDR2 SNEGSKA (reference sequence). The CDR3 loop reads CSARGAALREQYF. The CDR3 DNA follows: TGCAGTGCTAGAGGGGCCGCCCTGAGAGAGCAGTACTTC.

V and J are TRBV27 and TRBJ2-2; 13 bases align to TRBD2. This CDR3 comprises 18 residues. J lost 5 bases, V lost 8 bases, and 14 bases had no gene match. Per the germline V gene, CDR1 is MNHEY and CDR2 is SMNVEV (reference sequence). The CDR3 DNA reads TGTGCCAGCCTACCCGGACTAGCGGGAGTCGTAGTTACCGGGGAGCTGTTTTTT. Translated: CASLPGLAGVVVTGELFF.

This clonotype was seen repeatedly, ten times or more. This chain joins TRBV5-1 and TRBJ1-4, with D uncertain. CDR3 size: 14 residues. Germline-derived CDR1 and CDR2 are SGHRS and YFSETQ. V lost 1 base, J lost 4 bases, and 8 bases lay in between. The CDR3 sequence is CASSLNSYNEKLFF. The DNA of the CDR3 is TGCGCCAGCAGCTTGAACAGCTATAATGAAAAACTGTTTTTT. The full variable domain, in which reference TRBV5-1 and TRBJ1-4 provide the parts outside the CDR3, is KAGVTQTPRYLIKTRGQQVTLSCSPISGHRSVSWYQQTPGQGLQFLFEYFSETQRNKGNFPGRFSGRQFSNSRSEMNVSTLELGDSALYLCASSLNSYNEKLFFGSGTQLSVL.

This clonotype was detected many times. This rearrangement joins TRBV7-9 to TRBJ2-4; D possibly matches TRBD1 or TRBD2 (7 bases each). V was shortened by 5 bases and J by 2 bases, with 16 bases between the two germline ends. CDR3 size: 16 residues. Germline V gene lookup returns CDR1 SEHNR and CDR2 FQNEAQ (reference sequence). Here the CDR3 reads CASSTAGGEPKNIQYF. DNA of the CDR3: TGTGCCAGCAGCACAGCAGGGGGGGAGCCCAAAAACATTCAGTACTTC. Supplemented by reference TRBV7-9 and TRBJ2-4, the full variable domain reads DTGVSQNPRHKITKRGQNVTFRCDPISEHNRLYWYRQTLGQGPEFLTYFQNEAQLEKSRLLSDRFSAERPKGSFSTLEIQRTEQGDSAMYLCASSTAGGEPKNIQYFGAGTRLSVL.

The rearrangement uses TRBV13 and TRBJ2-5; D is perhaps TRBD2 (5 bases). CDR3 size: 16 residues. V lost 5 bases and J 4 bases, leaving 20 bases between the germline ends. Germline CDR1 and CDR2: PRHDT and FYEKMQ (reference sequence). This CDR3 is CASSRARRAAIETQYF. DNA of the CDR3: TGTGCCAGCAGCCGAGCCCGCCGAGCGGCAATAGAGACCCAGTACTTC.

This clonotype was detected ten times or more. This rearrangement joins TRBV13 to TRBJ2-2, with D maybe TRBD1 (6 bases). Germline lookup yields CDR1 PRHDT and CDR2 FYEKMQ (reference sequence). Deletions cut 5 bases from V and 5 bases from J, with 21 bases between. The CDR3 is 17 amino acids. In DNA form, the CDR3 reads TGTGCCAGCAGCCCAGGCCTCCGGACAGATAGTACCGGGGAGCTGTTTTTT. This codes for CASSPGLRTDSTGELFF. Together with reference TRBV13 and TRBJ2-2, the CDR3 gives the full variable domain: AAGVIQSPRHLIKEKRETATLKCYPIPRHDTVYWYQQGPGQDPQFLISFYEKMQSDKGSIPDRFSAQQFSDYHSELNMSSLELGDSALYFCASSPGLRTDSTGELFFGEGSRLTVL.

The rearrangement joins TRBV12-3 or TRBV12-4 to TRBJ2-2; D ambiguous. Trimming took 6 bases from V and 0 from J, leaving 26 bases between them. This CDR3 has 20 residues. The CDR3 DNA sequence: TGTGCCAGCAGCCCACTCGGCTCGGGCTGGAACAACGCGAACACCGGGGAGCTGTTTTTT. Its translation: CASSPLGSGWNNANTGELFF.

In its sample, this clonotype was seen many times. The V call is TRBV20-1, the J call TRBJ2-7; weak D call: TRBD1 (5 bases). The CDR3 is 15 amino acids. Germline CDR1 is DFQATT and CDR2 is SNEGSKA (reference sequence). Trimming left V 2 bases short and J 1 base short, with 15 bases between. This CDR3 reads CSARLGRASSYEQYF. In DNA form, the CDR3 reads TGCAGTGCTAGATTAGGCAGGGCTTCATCCTACGAGCAGTACTTC.

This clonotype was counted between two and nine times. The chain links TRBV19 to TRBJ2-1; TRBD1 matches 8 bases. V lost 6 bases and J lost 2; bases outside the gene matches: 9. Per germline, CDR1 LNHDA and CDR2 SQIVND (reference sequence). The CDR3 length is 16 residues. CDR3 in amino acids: CASRAPRDRTYNEQFF. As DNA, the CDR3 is TGTGCCAGTAGGGCCCCCCGGGACAGGACCTACAATGAGCAGTTCTTC.

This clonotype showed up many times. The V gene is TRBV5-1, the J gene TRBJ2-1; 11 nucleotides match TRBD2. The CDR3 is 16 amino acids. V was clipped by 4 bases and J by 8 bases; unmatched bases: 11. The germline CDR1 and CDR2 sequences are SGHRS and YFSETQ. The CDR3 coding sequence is TGCGCCAGCAGCCTACTTCTAGCGGGAGGTCGGGATGAGCAGTTCTTC. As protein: CASSLLLAGGRDEQFF.

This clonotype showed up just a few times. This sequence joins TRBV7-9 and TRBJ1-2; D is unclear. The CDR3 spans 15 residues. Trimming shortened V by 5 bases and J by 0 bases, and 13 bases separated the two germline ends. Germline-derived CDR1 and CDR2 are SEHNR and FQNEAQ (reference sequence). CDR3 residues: CASSPILGPNYGYTF. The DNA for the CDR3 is TGTGCCAGCAGCCCCATCCTCGGTCCTAACTATGGCTACACCTTC.

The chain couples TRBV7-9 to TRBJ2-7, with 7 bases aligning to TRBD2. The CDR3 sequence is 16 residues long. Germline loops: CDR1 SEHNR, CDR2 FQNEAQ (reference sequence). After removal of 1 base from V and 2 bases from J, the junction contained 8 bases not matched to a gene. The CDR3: CASSLVGGREAYEQYF. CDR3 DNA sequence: TGTGCCAGCAGCTTAGTGGGCGGGAGAGAGGCCTACGAGCAGTACTTC.

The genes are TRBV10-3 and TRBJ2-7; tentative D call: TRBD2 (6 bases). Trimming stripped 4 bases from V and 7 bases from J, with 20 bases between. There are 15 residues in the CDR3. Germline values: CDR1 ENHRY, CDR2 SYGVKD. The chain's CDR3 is CAISAVGGELGEQYF. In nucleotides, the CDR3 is TGTGCCATCAGTGCCGTCGGGGGTGAGTTGGGGGAGCAGTACTTC.

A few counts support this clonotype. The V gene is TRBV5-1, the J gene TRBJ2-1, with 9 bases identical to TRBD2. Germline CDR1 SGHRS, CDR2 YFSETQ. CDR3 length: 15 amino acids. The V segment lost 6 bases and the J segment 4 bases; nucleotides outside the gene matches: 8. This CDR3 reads CASNTGTSSYNEQFF. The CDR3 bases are TGCGCCAGCAATACAGGGACTAGCAGTTACAATGAGCAGTTCTTC.

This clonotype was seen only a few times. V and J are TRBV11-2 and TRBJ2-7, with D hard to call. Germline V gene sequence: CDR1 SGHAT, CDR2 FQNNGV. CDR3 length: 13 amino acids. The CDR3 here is CASRALGRSSFMV. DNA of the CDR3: TGTGCCAGCAGGGCCCTAGGACGGTCTTCGTTTATGGTC.

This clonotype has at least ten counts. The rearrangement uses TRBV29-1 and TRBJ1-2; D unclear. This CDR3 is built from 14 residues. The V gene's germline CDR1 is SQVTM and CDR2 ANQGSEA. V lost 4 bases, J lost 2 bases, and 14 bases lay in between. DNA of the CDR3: TGCAGCGTTGTCGAGGCCATCTCCAACTATGGCTACACCTTC. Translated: CSVVEAISNYGYTF.

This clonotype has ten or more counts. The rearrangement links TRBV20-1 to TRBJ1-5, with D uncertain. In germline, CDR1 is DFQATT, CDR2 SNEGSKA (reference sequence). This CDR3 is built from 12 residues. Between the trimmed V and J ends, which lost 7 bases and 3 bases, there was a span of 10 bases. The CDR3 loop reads CSVALPNQPQHF. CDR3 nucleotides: TGCAGTGTCGCTCTGCCCAATCAGCCCCAGCATTTT.

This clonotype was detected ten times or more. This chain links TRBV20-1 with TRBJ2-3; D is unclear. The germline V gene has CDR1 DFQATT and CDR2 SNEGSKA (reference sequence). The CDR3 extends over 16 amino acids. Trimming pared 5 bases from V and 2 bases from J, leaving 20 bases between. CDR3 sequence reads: CSAAITLFPTTDTQYF. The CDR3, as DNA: TGCAGTGCTGCCATAACCCTCTTCCCCACCACAGATACGCAGTATTTT.

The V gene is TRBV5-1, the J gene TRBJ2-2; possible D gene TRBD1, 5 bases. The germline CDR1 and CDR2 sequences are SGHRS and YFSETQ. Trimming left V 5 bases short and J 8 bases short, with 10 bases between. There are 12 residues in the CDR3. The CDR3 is CASRLNRGELFF. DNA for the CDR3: TGCGCCAGCAGACTCAACAGGGGGGAGCTGTTTTTT.

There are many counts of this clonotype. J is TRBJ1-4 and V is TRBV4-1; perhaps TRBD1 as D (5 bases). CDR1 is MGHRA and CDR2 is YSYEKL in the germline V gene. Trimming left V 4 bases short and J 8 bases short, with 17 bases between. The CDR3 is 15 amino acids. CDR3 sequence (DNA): TGCGCCAGCAGCCCCCTGAGGGGCAGGTGGGAAAAACTGTTTTTT. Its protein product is CASSPLRGRWEKLFF.